This T cell receptor beta chain was sequenced in a study of blood T cells in healthy people across ages. Study-wide results and limits: Age brought a roughly linear fall in TCR beta diversity measured per million T cells.

Germline V gene sequence: CDR1 SGHTA, CDR2 FQGNSA. V lost 1 base and J lost 6; bases outside the gene matches: 10. The CDR3 consists of 18 residues. Peripheral blood samples of 9 to 10 milliliters were drawn from each donor. For this clonotype: As yet, its antigen is unknown.

Next came a second PCR, run for about 6 to 11 cycles, which used a sample-barcoded 5' primer along with a J-beta primer mix. MiXCR, run by TCRdb on the 5' RACE reads, gives a single entry per CDR3 protein. The sample lists some 1.6 million distinct CDR3 sequences, about 31% occurring once. This clonotype was sampled from a woman aged 30 to 39 in good health. What was sequenced was blood. The chain joins TRBV7-2 to TRBJ2-1; 12 bases align to TRBD2. The CDR3 reads CASSLDRGLAGGRNEQFF. The CDR3 DNA is TGTGCCAGCAGCTTAGATCGCGGTCTAGCGGGAGGGCGCAATGAGCAGTTCTTC.